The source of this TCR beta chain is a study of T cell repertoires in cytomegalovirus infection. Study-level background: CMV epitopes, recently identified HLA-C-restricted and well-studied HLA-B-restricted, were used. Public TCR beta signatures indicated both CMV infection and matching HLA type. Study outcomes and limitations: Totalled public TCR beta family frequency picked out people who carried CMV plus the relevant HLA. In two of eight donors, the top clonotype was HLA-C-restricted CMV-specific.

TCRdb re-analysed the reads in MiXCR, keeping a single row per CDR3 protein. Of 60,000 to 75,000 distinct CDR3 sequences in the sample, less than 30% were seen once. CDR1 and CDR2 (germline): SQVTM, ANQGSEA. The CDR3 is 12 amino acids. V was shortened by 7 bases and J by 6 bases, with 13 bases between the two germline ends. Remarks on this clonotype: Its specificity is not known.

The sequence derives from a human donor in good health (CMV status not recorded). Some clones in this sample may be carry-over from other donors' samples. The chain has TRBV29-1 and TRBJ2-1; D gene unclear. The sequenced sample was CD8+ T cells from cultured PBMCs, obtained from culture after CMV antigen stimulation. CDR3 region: CSGMMDGNEQFF. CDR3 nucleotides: TGCAGCGGGATGATGGATGGCAATGAGCAGTTCTTC.